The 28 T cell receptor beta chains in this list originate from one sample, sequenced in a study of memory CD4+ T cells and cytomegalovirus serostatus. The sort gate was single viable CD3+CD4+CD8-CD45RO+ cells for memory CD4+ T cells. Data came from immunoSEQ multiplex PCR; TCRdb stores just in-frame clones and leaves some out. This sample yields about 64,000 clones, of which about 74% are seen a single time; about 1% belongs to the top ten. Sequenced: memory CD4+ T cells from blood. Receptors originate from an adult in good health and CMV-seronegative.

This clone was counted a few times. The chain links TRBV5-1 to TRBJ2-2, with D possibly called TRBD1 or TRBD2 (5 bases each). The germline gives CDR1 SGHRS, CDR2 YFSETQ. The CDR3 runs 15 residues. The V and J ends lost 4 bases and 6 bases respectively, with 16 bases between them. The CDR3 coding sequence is TGCGCCAGCAGCCGAGGGGAAAGCTTTTCCGGGGAGCTGTTTTTT. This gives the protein CASSRGESFSGELFF.

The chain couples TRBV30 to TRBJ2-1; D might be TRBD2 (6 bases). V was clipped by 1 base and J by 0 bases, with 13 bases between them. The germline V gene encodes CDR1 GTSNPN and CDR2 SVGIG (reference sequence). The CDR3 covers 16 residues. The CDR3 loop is CAWSEAAGPSYNEQFF. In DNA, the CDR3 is TGTGCCTGGAGTGAAGCAGCGGGCCCCTCCTACAATGAGCAGTTCTTC.

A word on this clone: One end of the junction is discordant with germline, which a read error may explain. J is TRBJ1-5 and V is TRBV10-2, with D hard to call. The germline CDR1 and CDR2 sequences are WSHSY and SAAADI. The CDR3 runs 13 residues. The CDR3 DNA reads TGCGCCAGCTGTGACCAGAGAGGGCAGCCCCAGCATTTT. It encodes CASCDQRGQPQHF.

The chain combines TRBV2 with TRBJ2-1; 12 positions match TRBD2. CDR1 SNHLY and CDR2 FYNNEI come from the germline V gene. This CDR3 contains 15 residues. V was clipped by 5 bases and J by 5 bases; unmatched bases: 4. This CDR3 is CASSPSGGGHNEQFF. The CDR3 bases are TGTGCCAGCAGTCCTAGCGGGGGGGGCCACAATGAGCAGTTCTTC.

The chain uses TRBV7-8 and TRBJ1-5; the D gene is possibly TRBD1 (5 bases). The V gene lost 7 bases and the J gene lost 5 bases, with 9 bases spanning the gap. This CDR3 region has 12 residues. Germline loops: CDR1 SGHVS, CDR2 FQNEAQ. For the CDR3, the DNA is TGTGCCAGCACGATAGGGGATCAGCCCCAGCATTTT. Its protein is CASTIGDQPQHF.

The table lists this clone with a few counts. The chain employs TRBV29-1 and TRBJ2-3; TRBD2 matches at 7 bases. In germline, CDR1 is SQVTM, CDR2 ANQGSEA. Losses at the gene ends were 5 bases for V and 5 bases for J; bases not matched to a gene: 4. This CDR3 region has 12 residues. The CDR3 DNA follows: TGCAGCGTTCGACTAGCAGGAGATACGCAGTATTTT. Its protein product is CSVRLAGDTQYF.

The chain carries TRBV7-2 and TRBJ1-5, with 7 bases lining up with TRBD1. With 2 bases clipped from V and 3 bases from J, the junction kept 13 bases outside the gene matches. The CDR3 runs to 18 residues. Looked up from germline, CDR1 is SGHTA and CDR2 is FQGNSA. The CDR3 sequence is CASSLSLRQGVLNQPQHF. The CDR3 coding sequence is TGTGCCAGCAGCTTATCGCTCAGGCAGGGGGTGCTCAATCAGCCCCAGCATTTT.

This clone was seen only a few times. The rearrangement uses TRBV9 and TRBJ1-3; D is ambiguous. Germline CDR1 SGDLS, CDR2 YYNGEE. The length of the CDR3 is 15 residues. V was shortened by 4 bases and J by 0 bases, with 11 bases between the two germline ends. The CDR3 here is CASSPEGLSGNTIYF. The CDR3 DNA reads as TGTGCCAGCAGCCCGGAGGGCCTCTCTGGAAACACCATATATTTT. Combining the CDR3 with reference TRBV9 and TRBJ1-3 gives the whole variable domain DSGVTQTPKHLITATGQRVTLRCSPRSGDLSVYWYQQSLDQGLQFLIQYYNGEERAKGNILERFSAQQFPDLHSELNLSSLELGDSALYFCASSPEGLSGNTIYFGEGSWLTVV.

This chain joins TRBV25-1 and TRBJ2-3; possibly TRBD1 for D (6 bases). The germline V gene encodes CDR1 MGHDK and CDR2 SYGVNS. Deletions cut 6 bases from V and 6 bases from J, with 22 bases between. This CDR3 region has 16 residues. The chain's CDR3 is CASSRGPEAQGDTQYF. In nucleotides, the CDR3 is TGTGCCAGCAGCAGAGGGCCCGAAGCGCAGGGGGATACGCAGTATTTT.

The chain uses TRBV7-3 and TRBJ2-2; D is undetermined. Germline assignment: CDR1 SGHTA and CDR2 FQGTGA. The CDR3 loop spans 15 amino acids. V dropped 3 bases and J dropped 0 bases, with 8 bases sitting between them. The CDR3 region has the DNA TGTGCCAGCAGCTTGGGGATCTCGAACACCGGGGAGCTGTTTTTT. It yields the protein CASSLGISNTGELFF.

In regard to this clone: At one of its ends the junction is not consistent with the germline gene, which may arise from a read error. The chain's CDR3 is CSARDGHTIYF. DNA for the CDR3: TGCAGTGCTCGAGACGGGCACACCATATATTTT. The chain combines TRBV20-1 with TRBJ1-3; no clear D gene. Germline CDR1 is DFQATT and CDR2 is SNEGSKA (reference sequence). The CDR3 is made up of 11 amino acids.

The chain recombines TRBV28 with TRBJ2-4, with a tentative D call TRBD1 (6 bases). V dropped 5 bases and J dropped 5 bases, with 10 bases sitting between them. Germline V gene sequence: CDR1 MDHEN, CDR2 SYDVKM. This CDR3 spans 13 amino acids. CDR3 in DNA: TGTGCCAGCAGTCAGGGGAACGAAAACATTCAGTACTTC. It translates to CASSQGNENIQYF.

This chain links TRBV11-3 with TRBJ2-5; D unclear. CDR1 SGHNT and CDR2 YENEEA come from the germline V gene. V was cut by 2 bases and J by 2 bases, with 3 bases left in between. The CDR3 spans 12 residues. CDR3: CASSLQQETQYF. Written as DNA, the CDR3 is TGTGCCAGCAGCTTACAACAAGAGACCCAGTACTTC.

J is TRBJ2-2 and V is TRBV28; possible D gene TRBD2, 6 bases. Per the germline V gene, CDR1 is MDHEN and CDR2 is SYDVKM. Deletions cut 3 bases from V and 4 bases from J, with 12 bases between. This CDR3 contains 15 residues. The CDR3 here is CASSLEGRGTGELFF. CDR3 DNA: TGTGCCAGCAGTTTGGAGGGGCGCGGCACCGGGGAGCTGTTTTTT. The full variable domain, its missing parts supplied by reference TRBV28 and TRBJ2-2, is DVKVTQSSRYLVKRTGEKVFLECVQDMDHENMFWYRQDPGLGLRLIYFSYDVKMKEKGDIPEGYSVSREKKERFSLILESASTNQTSMYLCASSLEGRGTGELFFGEGSRLTVL.

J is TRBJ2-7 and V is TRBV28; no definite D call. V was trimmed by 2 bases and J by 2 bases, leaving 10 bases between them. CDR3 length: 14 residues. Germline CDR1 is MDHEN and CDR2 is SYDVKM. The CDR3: CASSLPGETYEQYF. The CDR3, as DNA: TGTGCCAGCAGTTTACCCGGAGAGACCTACGAGCAGTACTTC.

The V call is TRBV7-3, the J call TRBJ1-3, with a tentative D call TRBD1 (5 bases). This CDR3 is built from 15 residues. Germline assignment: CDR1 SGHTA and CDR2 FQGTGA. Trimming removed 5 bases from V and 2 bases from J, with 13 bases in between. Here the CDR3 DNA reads TGTGCCAGCAGCCCCGCACCGGGGGCTGGAAACACCATATATTTT. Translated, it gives CASSPAPGAGNTIYF.

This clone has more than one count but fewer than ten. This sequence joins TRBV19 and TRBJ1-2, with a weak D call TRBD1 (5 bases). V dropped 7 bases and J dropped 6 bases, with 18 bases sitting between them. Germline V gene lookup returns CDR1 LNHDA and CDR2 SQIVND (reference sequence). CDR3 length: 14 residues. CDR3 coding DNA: TGTGCCAGTACCACCGGATGGGGGAGTGATGGCTACACCTTC. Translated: CASTTGWGSDGYTF.

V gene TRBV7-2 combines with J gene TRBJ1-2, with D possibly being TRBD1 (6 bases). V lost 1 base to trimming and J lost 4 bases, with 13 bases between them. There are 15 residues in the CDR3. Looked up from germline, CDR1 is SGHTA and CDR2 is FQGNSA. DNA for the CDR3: TGTGCCAGCAGCTTAGGGGGGGGGCAGGGCTATGGCTACACCTTC. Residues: CASSLGGGQGYGYTF.

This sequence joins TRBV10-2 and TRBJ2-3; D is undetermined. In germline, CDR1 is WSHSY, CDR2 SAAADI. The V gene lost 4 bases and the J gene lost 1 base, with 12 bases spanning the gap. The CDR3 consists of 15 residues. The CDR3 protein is CASSGLGFRTDTQYF. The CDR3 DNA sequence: TGCGCCAGCAGTGGTCTCGGGTTCCGCACAGATACGCAGTATTTT.

CDR3 sequence reads: CAWSVRTGGGYGYTF. The DNA of the CDR3 is TGTGCCTGGAGTGTACGGACAGGAGGGGGCTATGGCTACACCTTC. The chain carries TRBV30 and TRBJ1-2; 7 positions match TRBD1. CDR1 is GTSNPN, CDR2 SVGIG, per germline (reference sequence). The CDR3 runs 15 residues. The J segment lost 4 bases and the V segment lost 0 bases, leaving 8 bases of the junction unmatched.

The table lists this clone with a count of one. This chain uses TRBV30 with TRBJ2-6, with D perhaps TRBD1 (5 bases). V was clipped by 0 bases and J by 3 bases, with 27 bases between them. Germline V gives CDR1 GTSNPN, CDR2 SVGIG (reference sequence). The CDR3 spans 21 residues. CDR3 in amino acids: CAWSVPRGAPRSFNGANVLTF. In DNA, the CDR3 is TGTGCCTGGAGTGTACCCCGTGGGGCCCCCCGAAGCTTCAATGGGGCCAACGTCCTGACTTTC. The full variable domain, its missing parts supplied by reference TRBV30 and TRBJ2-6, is SQTIHQWPATLVQPVGSPLSLECTVEGTSNPNLYWYRQAAGRGLQLLFYSVGIGQISSEVPQNLSASRPQDRQFILSSKKLLLSDSGFYLCAWSVPRGAPRSFNGANVLTFGAGSRLTVL.

The CDR3 region is CASSLFDGEGYTF. The DNA for the CDR3 is TGTGCCAGCAGCCTTTTCGACGGGGAAGGCTACACCTTC. The V and J genes are TRBV4-2 and TRBJ1-2, with unresolved D. CDR3 size: 13 residues. Trimming removed 4 bases from V and 8 bases from J, with 14 bases in between. Germline V gives CDR1 LGHNA, CDR2 YNFKEQ.

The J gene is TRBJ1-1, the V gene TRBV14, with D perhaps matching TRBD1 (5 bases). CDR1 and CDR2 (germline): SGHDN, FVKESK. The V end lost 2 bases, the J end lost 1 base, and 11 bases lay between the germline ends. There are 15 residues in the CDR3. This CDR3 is CASSQRIGANTEAFF. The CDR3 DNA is TGTGCCAGCAGCCAACGGATAGGGGCGAACACTGAAGCTTTCTTT. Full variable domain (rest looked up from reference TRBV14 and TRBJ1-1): EAGVTQFPSHSVIEKGQTVTLRCDPISGHDNLYWYRRVMGKEIKFLLHFVKESKQDESGMPNNRFLAERTGGTYSTLKVQPAELEDSGVYFCASSQRIGANTEAFFGQGTRLTVV.

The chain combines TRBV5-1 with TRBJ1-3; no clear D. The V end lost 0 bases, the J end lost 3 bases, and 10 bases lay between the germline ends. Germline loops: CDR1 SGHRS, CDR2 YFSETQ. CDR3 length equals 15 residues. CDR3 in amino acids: CASSLEDFYGNTIYF. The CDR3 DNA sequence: TGCGCCAGCAGCTTGGAGGATTTTTATGGAAACACCATATATTTT. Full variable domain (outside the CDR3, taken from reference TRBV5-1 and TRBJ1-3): KAGVTQTPRYLIKTRGQQVTLSCSPISGHRSVSWYQQTPGQGLQFLFEYFSETQRNKGNFPGRFSGRQFSNSRSEMNVSTLELGDSALYLCASSLEDFYGNTIYFGEGSWLTVV.

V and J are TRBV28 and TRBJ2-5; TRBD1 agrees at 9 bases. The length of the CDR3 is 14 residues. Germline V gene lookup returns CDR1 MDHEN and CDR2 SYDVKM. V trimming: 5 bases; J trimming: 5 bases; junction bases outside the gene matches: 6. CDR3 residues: CASSPTGGRETQYF. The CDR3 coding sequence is TGTGCCAGCAGTCCGACAGGGGGAAGGGAGACCCAGTACTTC. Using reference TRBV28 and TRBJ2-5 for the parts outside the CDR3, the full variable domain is DVKVTQSSRYLVKRTGEKVFLECVQDMDHENMFWYRQDPGLGLRLIYFSYDVKMKEKGDIPEGYSVSREKKERFSLILESASTNQTSMYLCASSPTGGRETQYFGPGTRLLVL.

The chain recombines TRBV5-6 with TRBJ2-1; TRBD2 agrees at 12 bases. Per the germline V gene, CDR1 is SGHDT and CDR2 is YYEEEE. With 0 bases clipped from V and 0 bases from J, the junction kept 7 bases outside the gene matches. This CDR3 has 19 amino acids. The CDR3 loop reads CASSLVASGRDSSYNEQFF. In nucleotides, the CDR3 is TGTGCCAGCAGCTTGGTGGCTAGCGGGAGGGATAGCTCCTACAATGAGCAGTTCTTC. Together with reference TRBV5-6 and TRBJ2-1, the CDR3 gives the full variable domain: DAGVTQSPTHLIKTRGQQVTLRCSPKSGHDTVSWYQQALGQGPQFIFQYYEEEERQRGNFPDRFSGHQFPNYSSELNVNALLLGDSALYLCASSLVASGRDSSYNEQFFGPGTRLTVL.

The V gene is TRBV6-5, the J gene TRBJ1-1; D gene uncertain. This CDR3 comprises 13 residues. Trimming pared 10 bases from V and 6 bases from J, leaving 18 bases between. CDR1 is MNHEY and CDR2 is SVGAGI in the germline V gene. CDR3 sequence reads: CATRRVMFPEAFF. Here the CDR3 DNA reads TGTGCCACCCGCCGGGTTATGTTCCCTGAAGCTTTCTTT.

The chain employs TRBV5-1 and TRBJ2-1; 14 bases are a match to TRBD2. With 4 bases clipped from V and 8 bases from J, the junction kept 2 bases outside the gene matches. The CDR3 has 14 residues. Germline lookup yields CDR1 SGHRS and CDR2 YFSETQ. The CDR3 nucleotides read TGCGCCAGCAGCAAGACTAGCGGGAGGGATGAGCAGTTCTTC. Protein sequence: CASSKTSGRDEQFF.